A selection of T cell receptor beta chains follows, all from one sample in a study of cytomegalovirus exposure and HLA in healthy donors. Sequenced by immunoSEQ multiplex PCR; TCRdb stores in-frame clones only, minus some. The sample includes about 280,000 clones, approximately 90% of them seen just once. The source material was PBMCs. The origin of the receptors is a young woman in good health and CMV-seronegative. CDR3s include the opening cysteine and the closing phenylalanine or tryptophan. A D gene is named only where the DNA matches it firmly.

v_call: TRBV27; j_call: TRBJ2-1; d_call: TRBD2; cdr3_aa: CASSRSGGGTNEQFF
v_call: TRBV4-1; j_call: TRBJ1-5; d_call: -; cdr3_aa: CASSQPSGNSHSNQPQHF
v_call: TRBV6-1; j_call: TRBJ1-2; d_call: TRBD1; cdr3_aa: CASRDRVGVFYGYTF
v_call: TRBV4-1; j_call: TRBJ1-2; d_call: TRBD1; cdr3_aa: CASSQDRGQGAFGYTF
v_call: TRBV9; j_call: TRBJ2-7; d_call: -; cdr3_aa: CASRGGVSLLYEQYF
v_call: TRBV11-2; j_call: TRBJ2-7; d_call: TRBD1; cdr3_aa: CASSPIRGGQGSSYEQYF
v_call: TRBV5-6; j_call: TRBJ2-1; d_call: -; cdr3_aa: CASSFRTVSSYNEQFF
v_call: TRBV25-1; j_call: TRBJ2-1; d_call: -; cdr3_aa: CASSGTALLF
v_call: TRBV7-8; j_call: TRBJ2-7; d_call: -; cdr3_aa: CASSITGISAYEQYF
v_call: TRBV7-2; j_call: TRBJ2-1; d_call: -; cdr3_aa: CASSSTSRTAPYNEQFF
v_call: TRBV21-1; j_call: TRBJ1-2; d_call: -; cdr3_aa: CATTGSRGYTF
v_call: TRBV19; j_call: TRBJ2-2; d_call: TRBD1; cdr3_aa: CASSIIGGELFF
v_call: TRBV29-1; j_call: TRBJ1-1; d_call: -; cdr3_aa: CSVEVVPGVNTEAFF
v_call: TRBV6-5; j_call: TRBJ1-2; d_call: -; cdr3_aa: CASSYSTVGGYTF
v_call: TRBV9; j_call: TRBJ1-1; d_call: -; cdr3_aa: CASSVDSAGMNTEAFF
v_call: TRBV5-1; j_call: TRBJ1-4; d_call: TRBD1; cdr3_aa: CASSLLGPGQGWGENEKLFF
v_call: TRBV10-1; j_call: TRBJ1-2; d_call: TRBD1; cdr3_aa: CASSPGTGGNYGYTF
v_call: TRBV2; j_call: TRBJ2-1; d_call: TRBD1; cdr3_aa: CASSERQGYNEQFF
v_call: TRBV29-1; j_call: TRBJ2-1; d_call: TRBD2; cdr3_aa: CSAYTLAGGFYNEQFF
v_call: TRBV2; j_call: TRBJ2-2; d_call: -; cdr3_aa: CASNRASDTGELFF
v_call: TRBV19; j_call: TRBJ1-1; d_call: -; cdr3_aa: CASSIQGEVAEAFF
v_call: TRBV19; j_call: TRBJ1-3; d_call: -; cdr3_aa: CASSTDRIGNTIYF
v_call: TRBV9; j_call: TRBJ1-1; d_call: TRBD1; cdr3_aa: CASSGTGGDFFTEAFF
v_call: TRBV13; j_call: -; d_call: -; cdr3_aa: CASSLVAGVSSYEQYF
v_call: TRBV27; j_call: TRBJ2-1; d_call: -; cdr3_aa: CASSLSPDMVSHNEQFF
v_call: TRBV5-4; j_call: TRBJ2-1; d_call: TRBD2; cdr3_aa: CASSLGVRTSGGDNEQFF
v_call: TRBV6-5; j_call: TRBJ2-5; d_call: TRBD1; cdr3_aa: CASTTGTGQETQYF
v_call: TRBV6-4; j_call: TRBJ2-7; d_call: TRBD1; cdr3_aa: CASAETGTPFYGEQHF
v_call: TRBV7-9; j_call: TRBJ1-1; d_call: -; cdr3_aa: CASSLRQSTEAFF
v_call: TRBV7-8; j_call: TRBJ1-5; d_call: -; cdr3_aa: CASSLVSTGRQPQHF
v_call: TRBV6-5; j_call: TRBJ2-3; d_call: -; cdr3_aa: CASSYSTGTDTQYF
v_call: TRBV10-1; j_call: TRBJ2-3; d_call: -; cdr3_aa: CASSEGTPLNTQYF
v_call: TRBV5-1; j_call: TRBJ2-7; d_call: TRBD2; cdr3_aa: CASSLSGGSYEQYF
v_call: TRBV7-9; j_call: TRBJ2-2; d_call: TRBD2; cdr3_aa: CASSLLAGITGELFF
v_call: TRBV5-4; j_call: TRBJ2-3; d_call: -; cdr3_aa: CASSLLENTDTQYF
v_call: TRBV10-2; j_call: TRBJ2-7; d_call: -; cdr3_aa: CASSGNLDYEQYF
v_call: TRBV9; j_call: TRBJ1-1; d_call: -; cdr3_aa: CASSVAGETEAFF
v_call: TRBV5-1; j_call: TRBJ1-2; d_call: -; cdr3_aa: CASSLYRAGYTF
v_call: TRBV23-1; j_call: TRBJ2-7; d_call: -; cdr3_aa: CASSLNRTFLTYEQYF
v_call: TRBV7-8; j_call: TRBJ2-3; d_call: -; cdr3_aa: CASSLGFGTDTQYF
v_call: TRBV7-9; j_call: TRBJ2-7; d_call: -; cdr3_aa: CSSSFLTSGRGFYEQYF
v_call: TRBV4-1; j_call: TRBJ2-7; d_call: TRBD1; cdr3_aa: CASSQGPRQGIDEQYF
v_call: TRBV4-1; j_call: TRBJ1-1; d_call: -; cdr3_aa: CASSQVFGGTEAFF
v_call: TRBV5-5; j_call: TRBJ2-1; d_call: -; cdr3_aa: CASSPRDVYNEQFF
v_call: TRBV7-6; j_call: TRBJ1-3; d_call: TRBD1; cdr3_aa: CASSYDRAGNTIYF
v_call: TRBV4-1; j_call: TRBJ2-1; d_call: TRBD2; cdr3_aa: CASSQERLAGGREQFF
v_call: TRBV6-1; j_call: TRBJ1-2; d_call: TRBD1; cdr3_aa: CASRGLEGASGYTF
v_call: TRBV27; j_call: TRBJ2-7; d_call: TRBD1; cdr3_aa: CASSSAGYPDRARYEQYF